The entry below describes one T cell receptor beta chain. The data originate from a study of blood T cells in healthy people across ages. The CDR3 contains 14 residues. Trimming pared 5 bases from V and 2 bases from J, leaving 16 bases between. Germline V CDR1 and CDR2: DFQATT, SNEGSKA (reference sequence). A second PCR of roughly 6 to 12 cycles used a sample-barcoded 5' primer and a J-beta primer mix. TCRdb ran MiXCR on the 5' RACE reads and lists one entry per CDR3 protein. The repertoire consists of 1,300,000 or so distinct CDR3 sequences, with around 55% occurring once and the leading ten covering 6.5% to 8.5%.

The receptor was derived from a man between 18 and 29 years old in good health. The sample consisted of blood. The chain has TRBV20-1 and TRBJ2-7; possibly TRBD2 for D (6 bases). CDR3 amino acids: CSAPAGGRTYEQYF. In DNA, the CDR3 is TGCAGTGCTCCCGCCGGGGGACGGACCTACGAGCAGTACTTC.